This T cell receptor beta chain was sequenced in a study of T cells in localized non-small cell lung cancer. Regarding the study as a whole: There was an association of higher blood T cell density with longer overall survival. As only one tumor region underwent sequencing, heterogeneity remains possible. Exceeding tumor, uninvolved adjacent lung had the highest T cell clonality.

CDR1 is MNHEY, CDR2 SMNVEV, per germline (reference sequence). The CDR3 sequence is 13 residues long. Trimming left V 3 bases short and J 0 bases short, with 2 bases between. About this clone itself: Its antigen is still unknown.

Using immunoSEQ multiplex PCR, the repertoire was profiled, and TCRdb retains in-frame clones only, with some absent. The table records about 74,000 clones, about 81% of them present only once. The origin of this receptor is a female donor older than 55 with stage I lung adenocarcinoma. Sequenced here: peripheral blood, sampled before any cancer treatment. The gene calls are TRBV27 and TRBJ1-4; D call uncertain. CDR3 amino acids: CASSFTTNEKLFF. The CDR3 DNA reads TGTGCCAGCAGTTTTACAACTAATGAAAAACTGTTTTTT.